This T cell receptor (beta chain) was sequenced during a study of OX40 agonist ivuxolimab in advanced cancers. Study at large: Patient treatment consisted of intravenous ivuxolimab administration every 2 weeks at 0.01 to 10 mg/kg.

About this clone itself: The antigen remains undetermined.

The study's findings and limits: CD4+ and CD8+ blood T cells expanded clonally by week 6 at 0.1 to 3.0 mg/kg. Low normalized T-cell clonal expansion was additionally recorded for some nonresponders. Compared with others, partial responders at 0.1-3.0 mg/kg displayed clonal expansion among the lowest.

Germline CDR1 reads SNHLY; CDR2 reads FYNNEI. The CDR3 is 14 residues long. The V gene end was trimmed by 5 bases and the J gene end by 8 bases; junction bases not matched to a gene: 8. The protocol was immunoSEQ multiplex PCR, while the TCRdb copy is restricted to in-frame clones and leaves out a portion. The table lists about 14,000 clones, about 80% of them singletons. The chain uses TRBV2 and TRBJ1-2, with 10 bases fitting TRBD1. The sequences come from CD4+ or CD8+ T cells sorted from blood, collected in a trial of the OX40 agonist ivuxolimab. This sequence was found in an adult with an advanced solid tumor such as melanoma, head and neck, liver or kidney cancer. The CDR3 bases are TGTGCCAGCAGTTACTCCGGGACAGGGGACGGCTACACCTTC. Protein product: CASSYSGTGDGYTF.